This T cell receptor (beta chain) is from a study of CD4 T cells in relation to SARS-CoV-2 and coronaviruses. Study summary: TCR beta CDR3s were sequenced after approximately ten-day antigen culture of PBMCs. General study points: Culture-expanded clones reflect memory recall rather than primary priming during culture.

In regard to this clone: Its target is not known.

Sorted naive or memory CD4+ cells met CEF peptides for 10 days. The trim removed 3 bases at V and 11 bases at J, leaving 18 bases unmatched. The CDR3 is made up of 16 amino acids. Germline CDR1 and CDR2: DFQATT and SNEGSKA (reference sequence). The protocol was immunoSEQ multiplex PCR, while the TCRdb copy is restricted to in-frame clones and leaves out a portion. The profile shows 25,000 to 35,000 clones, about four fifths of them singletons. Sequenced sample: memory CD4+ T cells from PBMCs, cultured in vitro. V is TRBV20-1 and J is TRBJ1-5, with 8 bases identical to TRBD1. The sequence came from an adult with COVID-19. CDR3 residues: CSASMGQDGSGRTQHF. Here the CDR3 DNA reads TGCAGTGCTAGTATGGGACAGGACGGTTCAGGGCGGACCCAGCATTTT.